The 8 T cell receptor beta chains below come from one sample, sequenced in a study of blood T cells in healthy people across ages. Using a J-beta primer mix together with a sample-barcoded 5' primer, a second PCR was run for roughly 6 to 11 cycles. TCRdb re-analysed the 5' RACE reads in MiXCR, keeping a single row per CDR3 protein. The sample comprises about 1 million distinct CDR3 sequences, less than 50% of which are singletons, and over 15% rests with the top ten. Sample: blood. The receptors come from an older woman in good health.

A few counts support this clonotype. V usage is TRBV25-1 and J usage is TRBJ1-5; tentatively, D is TRBD1 (5 bases). The germline V gene has CDR1 MGHDK and CDR2 SYGVNS. The CDR3 length is 17 residues. V lost 7 bases and J 3 bases, leaving 22 bases between the germline ends. DNA for the CDR3: TGTGCCAGCATCCCGAATCCCCGGGGGGTCCCCAATCAGCCCCAGCATTTT. It specifies CASIPNPRGVPNQPQHF.

V usage is TRBV28 and J usage is TRBJ2-7, with TRBD1 matching over 9 bases. The CDR3 covers 15 residues. Germline CDR1 MDHEN, CDR2 SYDVKM. V trimming: 4 bases; J trimming: 0 bases; junction bases outside the gene matches: 4. The CDR3 nucleotides are TGTGCCAGCAGTTACGGGACAGGGAACTCCTACGAGCAGTACTTC. Translated: CASSYGTGNSYEQYF.

The V call is TRBV21-1, the J call TRBJ1-1; the D call TRBD1 from the table was never checked on the DNA. TRBV21-1 is a listed pseudogene. The CDR3 loop spans 12 amino acids. As DNA, the CDR3 is TGTGCCAGCAGCAATTGGGGAGCCGAAGCTTTCTTT. Its protein is CASSNWGAEAFF.

This chain uses TRBV2 with TRBJ1-1; no definite D call. V dropped 7 bases and J dropped 1 base, with 13 bases sitting between them. The V gene's germline CDR1 is SNHLY and CDR2 FYNNEI. CDR3 length: 14 residues. The CDR3 sequence is CASNPASGNTEAFF. Written as DNA, the CDR3 is TGTGCCAGCAATCCCGCGTCCGGGAACACTGAAGCTTTCTTT.

This clonotype was observed a single time. One end of the junction does not line up with germline, which may come from a read error. The chain carries TRBV9 and TRBJ2-1, with TRBD2 identical over 8 bases. Germline lookup yields CDR1 SGDLS and CDR2 YYNGEE. The CDR3 has 14 amino acids. CDR3 coding DNA: TGTGCCAGCGGCGTACAGCGGGAGTTGGGTGAGCAGTTCTTC. This sequence encodes CASGVQRELGEQFF. The whole variable domain, filled in from reference TRBV9 and TRBJ2-1, reads DSGVTQTPKHLITATGQRVTLRCSPRSGDLSVYWYQQSLDQGLQFLIQYYNGEERAKGNILERFSAQQFPDLHSELNLSSLELGDSALYFCASGVQRELGEQFFGPGTRLTVL.

This clonotype has only a few counts. V is TRBV28 and J is TRBJ2-7; 8 bases match TRBD2. The V and J ends lost 6 bases and 4 bases, in that order; junction bases with no gene match: 8. In germline, CDR1 is MDHEN, CDR2 SYDVKM. The CDR3 is 14 residues long. The DNA of the CDR3 is TGTGCCAGCAGGGAGGCGGGAGGTTCATACGAGCAGTACTTC. Protein sequence: CASREAGGSYEQYF.

The CDR3 is CASSYSTGGSRSGDTQYF. The CDR3 nucleotides read TGTGCCAGCAGTTACTCGACAGGGGGGAGTCGGTCAGGAGATACGCAGTATTTT. The chain uses TRBV6-2 or TRBV6-3 and TRBJ2-3, with 9 positions matching TRBD1. The CDR3 covers 18 residues. Trimming took 0 bases from V and 5 from J; bases not matched to a gene: 12. CDR1 is MNHEY and CDR2 is SVGEGT in the germline V gene.

The rearrangement links TRBV29-1 to TRBJ2-3, with D possibly TRBD1 on 5 matching bases. The CDR3 sequence is 13 residues long. Trimming removed 4 bases at V and 5 bases at J, with 13 bases between. Germline V CDR1 and CDR2: SQVTM, ANQGSEA. The CDR3 sequence: CSVGQGVRDTQYF. The CDR3 nucleotides read TGCAGCGTTGGGCAGGGCGTAAGAGATACGCAGTATTTT.